This T cell receptor beta chain was sequenced during a study of technical replicates of blood from a few donors. Produced via immunoSEQ multiplex PCR; TCRdb's table is partial and in-frame only. The sample holds around 65,000 clones, approximately 83% seen once. CDR1 is SGDLS, CDR2 YYNGEE, per germline. The CDR3 consists of 16 residues. The junction had 7 bases not matched to a gene; V was cut back by 0 bases and J by 6 bases. This TCR came from a human donor in good health. Some clones in this sample may be carry-over from other donors' samples. Material: PBMCs. V is TRBV9 and J is TRBJ1-2, with 11 bases that match TRBD1. The CDR3 protein is CASSVAGQGGSNGYTF. In DNA form, the CDR3 reads TGTGCCAGCAGCGTAGCGGGACAGGGGGGTTCTAATGGCTACACCTTC.